A selection of T cell receptor beta chains follows, all from one sample in a study of CD8 T cells in ankylosing spondylitis. One entry per CDR3 protein results from TCRdb running MiXCR on the 5' RACE reads. The repertoire holds a few hundred thousand distinct CDR3 sequences, with roughly 10% as singletons. Sequencing input: blood, either unsorted or a sorted T cell fraction (not recorded which). Receptors were obtained from a female donor with ankylosing spondylitis or in good health (not recorded which). CDR3s include the opening cysteine and the closing phenylalanine or tryptophan. Fields, in order: V gene, J gene, clone size, D gene, CDR3 DNA, CDR3 protein. A D gene is named only where the DNA matches it firmly. Rows may omit the clone size; those that give it use once, few, many or a size class.

V gene: TRBV25-1
J gene: TRBJ1-2
clone size: many
D gene: .
CDR3 DNA: TGTGCCAGCAGTGATCGACAGGCCGAATCTTACTATGGCTACACCTTC
CDR3 protein: CASSDRQAESYYGYTF

V gene: TRBV11-2
J gene: TRBJ1-2
clone size: few
D gene: .
CDR3 DNA: TGTGCCAGCAGCAAACCGGGATACTACTATGGCTACCCCTTC
CDR3 protein: CASSKPGYYYGYPF

V gene: TRBV5-1
J gene: TRBJ2-5
clone size: .
D gene: .
CDR3 DNA: TGCGCCAGCAGCTTAAACCAAGAGCCCCAGTACTTC
CDR3 protein: CASSLNQEPQYF

V gene: TRBV20-1
J gene: TRBJ2-1
clone size: .
D gene: .
CDR3 DNA: TGCAGTGCCCGAGGGTGGGGAAAGGATGAGCAGTTCTTC
CDR3 protein: CSARGWGKDEQFF

V gene: TRBV25-1
J gene: TRBJ2-1
clone size: many
D gene: .
CDR3 DNA: TGTGCCAGCAGTGAATTTACAGAGTTGTACAATGAGCAGTTCTTC
CDR3 protein: CASSEFTELYNEQFF

V gene: TRBV7-2
J gene: TRBJ1-5
clone size: .
D gene: .
CDR3 DNA: TGTGCCAGCAGCTTAGGGGCCGGGGCTAGGAGCAATCAGCCCCAGCATTTT
CDR3 protein: CASSLGAGARSNQPQHF

V gene: TRBV20-1
J gene: TRBJ1-6
clone size: many
D gene: .
CDR3 DNA: TGCAGTGCCAGGGAGGGGCGGGAATCACCCCTCCACTTT
CDR3 protein: CSAREGRESPLHF

V gene: TRBV28
J gene: TRBJ1-2
clone size: many
D gene: .
CDR3 DNA: TGTGCCAGCAGTTTCACCTATGGCTACACCTTC
CDR3 protein: CASSFTYGYTF

V gene: TRBV11-2
J gene: TRBJ2-6
clone size: .
D gene: .
CDR3 DNA: TGTGCCAGCAGCTCACCAGTCGGGACCGATTACTCTGGGGCCAACGTCCTGACTTTC
CDR3 protein: CASSSPVGTDYSGANVLTF

V gene: TRBV7-2
J gene: TRBJ2-1
clone size: many
D gene: TRBD2
CDR3 DNA: TGTGCCAGCAGCTTAGGGCCCTACAGACTAGCGGCTAACAATGAGCAGTTCTTC
CDR3 protein: CASSLGPYRLAANNEQFF